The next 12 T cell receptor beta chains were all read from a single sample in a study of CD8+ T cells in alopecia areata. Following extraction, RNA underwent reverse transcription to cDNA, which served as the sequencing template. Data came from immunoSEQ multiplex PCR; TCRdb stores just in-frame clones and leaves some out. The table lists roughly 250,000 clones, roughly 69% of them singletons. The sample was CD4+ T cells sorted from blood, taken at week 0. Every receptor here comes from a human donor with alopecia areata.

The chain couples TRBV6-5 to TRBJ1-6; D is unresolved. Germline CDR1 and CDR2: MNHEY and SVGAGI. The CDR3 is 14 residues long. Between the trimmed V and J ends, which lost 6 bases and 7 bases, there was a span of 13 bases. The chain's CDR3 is CASSPGTKNSPLHF. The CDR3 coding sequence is TGTGCCAGCAGCCCGGGTACGAAGAATTCACCCCTCCACTTT.

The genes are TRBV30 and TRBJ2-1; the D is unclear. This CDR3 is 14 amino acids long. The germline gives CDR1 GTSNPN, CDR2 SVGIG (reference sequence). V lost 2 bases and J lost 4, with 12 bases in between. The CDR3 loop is CAWSSTGNYNEQFF. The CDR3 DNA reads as TGTGCCTGGAGTTCCACTGGAAATTACAATGAGCAGTTCTTC.

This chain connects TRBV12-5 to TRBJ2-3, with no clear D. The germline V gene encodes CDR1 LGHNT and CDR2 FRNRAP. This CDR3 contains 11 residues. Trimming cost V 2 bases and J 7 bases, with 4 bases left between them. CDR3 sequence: CASGLMNTQYF. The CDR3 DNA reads TGTGCTAGTGGTTTGATGAATACGCAGTATTTT.

The chain's CDR3 is CSVTGRTGELFF. The CDR3 DNA reads as TGCAGCGTGACAGGGCGGACCGGGGAGCTGTTTTTT. V gene TRBV29-1 combines with J gene TRBJ2-2, with TRBD1 matching 7 bases. Losses at the gene ends were 6 bases for V and 5 bases for J; bases not matched to a gene: 3. The CDR3 runs to 12 residues. CDR1 is SQVTM and CDR2 is ANQGSEA in the germline V gene.

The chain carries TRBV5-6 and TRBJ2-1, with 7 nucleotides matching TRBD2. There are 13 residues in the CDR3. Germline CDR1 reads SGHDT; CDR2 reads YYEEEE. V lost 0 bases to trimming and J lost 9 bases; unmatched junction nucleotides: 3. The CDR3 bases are TGTGCCAGCAGCTTGGTGGGGAGGGTTGAGCAGTTCTTC. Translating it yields CASSLVGRVEQFF.

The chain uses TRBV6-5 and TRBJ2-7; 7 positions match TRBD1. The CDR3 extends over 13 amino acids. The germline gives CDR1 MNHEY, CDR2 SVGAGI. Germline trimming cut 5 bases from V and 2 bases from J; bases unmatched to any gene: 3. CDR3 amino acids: CASSPTGTYEQYF. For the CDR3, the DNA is TGTGCCAGCAGTCCGACAGGGACCTACGAGCAGTACTTC.

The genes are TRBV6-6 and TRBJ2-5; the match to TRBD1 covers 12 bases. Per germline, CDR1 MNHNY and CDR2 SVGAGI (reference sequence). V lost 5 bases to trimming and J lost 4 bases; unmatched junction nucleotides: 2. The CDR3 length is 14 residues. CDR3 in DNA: TGTGCCAGCAGTGGGGACAGGGGGCCAGAGACCCAGTACTTC. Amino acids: CASSGDRGPETQYF.

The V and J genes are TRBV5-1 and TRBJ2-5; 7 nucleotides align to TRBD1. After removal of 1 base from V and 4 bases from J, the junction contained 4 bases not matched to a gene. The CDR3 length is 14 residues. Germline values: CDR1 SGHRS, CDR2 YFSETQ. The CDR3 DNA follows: TGCGCCAGCAGCTTGCCGACAGGGAGAGAGACCCAGTACTTC. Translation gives CASSLPTGRETQYF.

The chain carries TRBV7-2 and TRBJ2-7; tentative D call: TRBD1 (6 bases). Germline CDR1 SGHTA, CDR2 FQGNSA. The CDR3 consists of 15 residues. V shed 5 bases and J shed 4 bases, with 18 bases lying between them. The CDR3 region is CASSPRRFQGYEQYF. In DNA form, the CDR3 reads TGTGCCAGCAGCCCAAGAAGATTCCAGGGGTACGAGCAGTACTTC.

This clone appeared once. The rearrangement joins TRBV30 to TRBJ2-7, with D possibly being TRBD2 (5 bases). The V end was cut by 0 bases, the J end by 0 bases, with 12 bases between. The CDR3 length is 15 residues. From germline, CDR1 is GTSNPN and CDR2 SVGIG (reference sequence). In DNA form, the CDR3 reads TGTGCCTGGAGTGTGCCTAGCTTAAGCTCCTACGAGCAGTACTTC. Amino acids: CAWSVPSLSSYEQYF.

The CDR3 spells CAWSTRQGRGGETQYF. CDR3 sequence (DNA): TGTGCCTGGAGTACCCGACAGGGGCGGGGAGGAGAGACCCAGTACTTC. V usage is TRBV30 and J usage is TRBJ2-5; 8 positions agree with TRBD1. The ends lost 2 bases at V and 4 bases at J; junction bases unmatched: 12. This CDR3 has 16 amino acids. Germline V gene lookup returns CDR1 GTSNPN and CDR2 SVGIG (reference sequence).

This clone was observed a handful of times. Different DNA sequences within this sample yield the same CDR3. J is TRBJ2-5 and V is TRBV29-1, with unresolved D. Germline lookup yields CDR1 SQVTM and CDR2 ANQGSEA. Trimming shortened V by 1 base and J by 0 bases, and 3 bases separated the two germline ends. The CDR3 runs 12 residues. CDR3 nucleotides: TGCAGCGTTGAAGCGTACCAAGAGACCCAGTACTTC. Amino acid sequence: CSVEAYQETQYF.